The entry below gives a single T cell receptor beta chain sequence along with its context. Antigen unknown. The data are from a study of circulating and synovial CD4+ cells in juvenile arthritis. Trimming took off 6 bases at V and 5 bases at J, with 11 bases between the two ends. The germline CDR1 and CDR2 sequences are MNHNS and SASEGT. CDR3 length: 13 residues. Sequencing was performed with immunoSEQ multiplex PCR; in TCRdb, only in-frame clones are kept and a portion is missing. This sample has over 30,000 clones, with about 95% found just once. Findings and caveats of the study: Diversity here was lower than in bulk blood CD4 cells.

Source material: CD4+ T cells from blood. J is TRBJ1-5 and V is TRBV6-1; D is perhaps TRBD1 (5 bases). This TCR derives from a human donor with juvenile idiopathic arthritis. The CDR3 region is CASSRDSYQPQHF. DNA of the CDR3: TGTGCCAGCAGCCGGGACTCCTATCAGCCCCAGCATTTT.